The 8 T cell receptor beta chains reported below all come from one sample, sequenced in a study of cytomegalovirus exposure and HLA in healthy donors. Vbeta (60) and Jbeta (13) primers were used in the PCR. Sequenced by immunoSEQ multiplex PCR; TCRdb stores in-frame clones only, minus some. Among about 130,000 clones listed, around 79% were seen once. Sequencing was done on a sample of PBMCs. The receptors come from a woman aged 40 to 50 in good health and CMV-seropositive.

This chain uses TRBV28 with TRBJ2-7, with D uncertain. This CDR3 region has 15 residues. The V and J ends lost 2 bases and 3 bases respectively, with 14 bases between them. Germline CDR1 reads MDHEN; CDR2 reads SYDVKM. In nucleotides, the CDR3 is TGTGCCAGCAGTTTACCTGACATCCTGGTCTACGAGCAGTACTTC. Protein: CASSLPDILVYEQYF.

This clone has more than one count but fewer than ten. The V gene is TRBV7-2, the J gene TRBJ1-6, with D hard to call. Germline assignment: CDR1 SGHTA and CDR2 FQGNSA. CDR3 size: 14 residues. Trimming shortened V by 1 base and J by 5 bases, and 6 bases separated the two germline ends. CDR3 nucleotides: TGTGCCAGCAGCTTAGGCTTAGATAATTCACCCCTCCACTTT. It yields the protein CASSLGLDNSPLHF.

The chain joins TRBV5-5 to TRBJ2-7; 7 bases fit TRBD1. This CDR3 is 14 amino acids long. Trimming took 4 bases from V and 4 from J; bases not matched to a gene: 8. Germline CDR1 is SGHKS and CDR2 is YYEKEE (reference sequence). CDR3 DNA: TGTGCCAGCAGCCTGACAGGGAAGGAGTACGAGCAGTACTTC. Translated, it gives CASSLTGKEYEQYF.

This clone showed up just a few times. The J gene is TRBJ1-6, the V gene TRBV7-2; D is ambiguous. CDR3 length: 16 residues. V was pared by 7 bases and J by 0 bases, with 13 bases between. Germline CDR1 is SGHTA and CDR2 is FQGNSA. CDR3 sequence: CASTSSRSSYNSPLHF. Written as DNA, the CDR3 is TGTGCCAGCACCTCGAGCCGGAGCTCCTATAATTCACCCCTCCACTTT.

The V and J genes are TRBV2 and TRBJ1-4, with a tentative D call TRBD1 (6 bases). The CDR3 covers 13 residues. Trimming left V 6 bases short and J 7 bases short, with 12 bases between. Germline assignment: CDR1 SNHLY and CDR2 FYNNEI. The CDR3 sequence is CASRTAGVEKLFF. CDR3 bases: TGTGCCAGCAGGACGGCAGGGGTTGAAAAACTGTTTTTT.

The chain combines TRBV6-5 with TRBJ2-2; TRBD1 aligns across 9 bases. The CDR3 is 15 amino acids. V lost 5 bases and J lost 0; bases outside the gene matches: 1. CDR1 and CDR2 from the germline V gene are MNHEY and SVGAGI. The CDR3 DNA follows: TGTGCCAGCAGTCGACAGGGGGCGAACACCGGGGAGCTGTTTTTT. Amino acids: CASSRQGANTGELFF.

The table lists this clone with a count of one. The chain carries TRBV30 and TRBJ2-7; TRBD2 agrees at 7 bases. This CDR3 has 12 amino acids. V dropped 2 bases and J dropped 7; count of bases not matched to a gene: 5. CDR1 and CDR2 (germline): GTSNPN, SVGIG (reference sequence). CDR3 protein: CAWSIGRGEQYF. For the CDR3, the DNA is TGTGCCTGGAGTATAGGGAGGGGAGAGCAGTACTTC.

The CDR3 loop reads CASSLVSGGGYTF. CDR3 bases: TGTGCCAGCAGCTTAGTTTCAGGGGGGGGCTACACCTTC. The rearrangement links TRBV7-9 to TRBJ1-2; 7 nucleotides line up with TRBD1. The CDR3 is made up of 13 amino acids. J gave up 8 bases and V 1 base, and 4 bases lay outside the gene matches. The germline V gene has CDR1 SEHNR and CDR2 FQNEAQ (reference sequence).